Described below is a single TCR beta chain sequence and its context. Antigen unknown. TCRdb keeps only in-frame clones here, not all; method: immunoSEQ multiplex PCR. Found here are some 120,000 clones, around 92% of them singletons; the top ten hold over 2.5%. The data were taken from a study of T cell responses to AZD1222 COVID-19 vaccine. Findings and caveats of the study: Recipients of two AZD1222 doses showed rising Spike-specific TCR breadth and depth. Regions 160-218 and 743-854 dominated among vaccine-associated CD4 TCRs spanning spike.

The material was peripheral blood, obtained on day 0 of AZD1222 vaccination. This clonotype was obtained from an adult in good health.

CDR3 DNA sequence: TGCGCCAGCAGCAACAGACTAGCGGGAGCTGGGAATGAGCAGTTCTTC. Its translation: CASSNRLAGAGNEQFF. The genes are TRBV5-1 and TRBJ2-1; 12 nucleotides line up with TRBD2. The J segment lost 7 bases and the V segment lost 4 bases, leaving 9 bases of the junction unmatched. CDR1 and CDR2 (germline): SGHRS, YFSETQ. The CDR3 covers 16 residues.